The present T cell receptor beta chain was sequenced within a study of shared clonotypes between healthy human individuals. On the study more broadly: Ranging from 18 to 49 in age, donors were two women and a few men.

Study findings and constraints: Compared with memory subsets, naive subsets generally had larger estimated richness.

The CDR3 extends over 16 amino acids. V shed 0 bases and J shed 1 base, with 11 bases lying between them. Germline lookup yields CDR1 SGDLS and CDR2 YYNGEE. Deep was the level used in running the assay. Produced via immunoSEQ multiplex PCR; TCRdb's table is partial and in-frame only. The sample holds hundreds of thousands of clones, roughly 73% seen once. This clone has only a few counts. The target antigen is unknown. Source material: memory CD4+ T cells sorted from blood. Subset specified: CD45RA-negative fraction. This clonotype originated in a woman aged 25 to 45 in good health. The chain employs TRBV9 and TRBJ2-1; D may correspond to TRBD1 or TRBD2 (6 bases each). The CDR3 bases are TGTGCCAGCAGCGTAGTAGGGGGGACTTCCTACAATGAGCAGTTCTTC. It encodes CASSVVGGTSYNEQFF.